This section outlines one TCR beta chain sequence together with its context. Its antigen remains unknown. The entry originates in a study of radiotherapy plus CTLA-4 blockade in lung cancer. Sequenced by immunoSEQ multiplex PCR; TCRdb stores in-frame clones only, minus some. The sample contains some 34,000 clones, over 60% of which appear only once. Whole-study findings and limits: Response was reportedly best predicted by early blood T cell clone dynamics, with interferon-beta. In blood, tumor-derived TCR clones expanded after radiotherapy plus ipilimumab.

The germline CDR1 and CDR2 sequences are LGHNA and YSLEER. V was shortened by 2 bases and J by 11 bases, with 15 bases between the two germline ends. This CDR3 is 14 amino acids long. This clonotype was sampled from a human donor with non-small cell lung cancer who had stable disease on radiotherapy plus ipilimumab. The chain links TRBV4-3 to TRBJ1-4, with D possibly matching TRBD1 (5 bases). The sequencing here drew on peripheral blood, taken from a patient treated with radiotherapy plus ipilimumab. The CDR3 protein is CASSQRTKSEKLFF. CDR3 DNA sequence: TGCGCCAGCAGCCAACGGACAAAATCGGAGAAACTGTTTTTT.